Listed below are T cell receptor beta chains from one sample, sequenced in a study of blood T cell repertoires in COVID-19. Libraries were prepared by immunoSEQ multiplex PCR; TCRdb keeps only in-frame clonotypes and omits some of them. The data contain tens of thousands of clones, 80% to 90% of them singletons. Sequencing used peripheral blood. The receptor source for this set is a human donor in a cohort sampled during active COVID-19. Each CDR3 is given with its conserved first and last residue. The order of the fields is V gene, D gene, clone size, J gene, CDR3 length, CDR3 protein, CDR3 DNA. The D gene is left open where the match is weak. Size values are once, few and many counts, or a class for expanded clones, and some rows have none.

TRBV27	TRBD2	NA	TRBJ2-7	14	CASGGAGGRYEQYF	TGTGCCAGCGGGGGAGCGGGGGGGCGCTACGAGCAGTACTTC
TRBV5-4	NA	NA	TRBJ1-6	14	CASSNRDTYSPLHF	TGTGCCAGCAGCAACCGGGACACCTATTCACCCCTCCACTTT
TRBV3-1/TRBV3-2	TRBD2	once	TRBJ2-3	16	CASSQFRTSASDTQYF	TGTGCCAGCAGCCAGTTTAGGACTAGCGCCTCAGATACGCAGTATTTT
TRBV7-2	TRBD1	NA	TRBJ1-3	14	CASSGQGRGNTIYF	TGTGCCAGCAGCGGACAGGGCAGGGGAAACACCATATATTTT
TRBV19	NA	NA	TRBJ2-3	14	CASSIAAHTDTQYF	TGTGCCAGTAGTATTGCGGCTCACACAGATACGCAGTATTTT
TRBV7-8	TRBD2	NA	TRBJ2-1	17	CASSLAVGGGARDEQFF	TGTGCCAGCAGCTTAGCCGTGGGCGGGGGGGCCAGGGATGAGCAGTTCTTC
TRBV6-5	TRBD1	NA	TRBJ2-1	14	CASRNRGYFDEQFF	TGTGCCAGCAGAAACAGGGGATACTTCGATGAGCAGTTCTTC
TRBV10-1	TRBD1	NA	TRBJ2-7	14	CASSERTGAYEQYF	TGCGCCAGCAGTGAACGGACAGGAGCCTACGAGCAGTACTTC
TRBV20-1	NA	NA	TRBJ2-1	11	CSATGGQGQFF	TGCAGTGCTACCGGGGGGCAGGGGCAGTTCTTC
TRBV4-1	NA	NA	TRBJ1-1	13	CASHRGGDTEAFF	TGCGCCAGCCATCGGGGGGGGGACACTGAAGCTTTCTTT
TRBV19	NA	NA	TRBJ2-1	13	CASNPQGLNEQFF	TGTGCAAGCAATCCTCAGGGTTTAAATGAGCAGTTCTTC
TRBV19	TRBD1	few	TRBJ2-7	16	CASSPNPGTGRNEQYF	TGTGCCAGTAGTCCCAATCCGGGGACAGGCCGTAACGAGCAGTACTTC
TRBV5-1	NA	NA	TRBJ2-5	11	CASSVKETQYF	TGCGCCAGCAGCGTTAAAGAGACCCAGTACTTC
TRBV5-1	TRBD2	once	TRBJ2-3	19	CASSLAGLAGGTSTDTQYF	TGCGCCAGCAGCTTGGCGGGACTAGCGGGGGGTACCAGCACAGATACGCAGTATTTT
TRBV28	TRBD2	NA	TRBJ2-7	18	CASSRTSGGFVPNYEQYF	TGTGCCAGCAGTAGGACTAGCGGGGGATTCGTACCAAACTACGAGCAGTACTTC
TRBV5-6	NA	NA	TRBJ1-1	11	CASWGGTEAFF	TGTGCCAGCTGGGGGGGCACTGAAGCTTTCTTT
TRBV4-1	TRBD2	NA	TRBJ2-1	19	CASSQVGLAGGPWYNEQFF	TGCGCCAGCAGCCAAGTCGGGCTAGCGGGGGGGCCGTGGTACAATGAGCAGTTCTTC
TRBV2	NA	NA	TRBJ2-1	15	CASSSDWVGGNEQFF	TGTGCCAGCAGTTCGGACTGGGTTGGGGGGAATGAGCAGTTCTTC
TRBV12-3/TRBV12-4	TRBD1	NA	TRBJ2-7	13	CASSTGVLYEQYF	TGTGCCAGCAGCACAGGGGTACTCTACGAGCAGTACTTC
TRBV5-4	NA	NA	TRBJ2-7	14	CASSSGGPKPEQYF	TGTGCCAGCAGCTCCGGGGGTCCAAAACCCGAGCAGTACTTC
TRBV7-8	NA	few	TRBJ2-3	16	CASSPGTSGSTDTQYF	TGTGCCAGCAGCCCTGGGACCAGCGGGAGCACAGATACGCAGTATTTT
TRBV5-1	NA	once	TRBJ2-1	15	CASSLVAGSYNEQFF	TGCGCCAGCAGCTTGGTCGCGGGCTCCTACAATGAGCAGTTCTTC
TRBV9	TRBD1	few	TRBJ1-5	14	CASSDNQGDQPQHF	TGTGCCAGCAGCGATAACCAGGGGGATCAGCCCCAGCATTTT